These T cell receptor beta chains were read from a single sample in a study of T cell responses to AZD1222 COVID-19 vaccine. The protocol was immunoSEQ multiplex PCR, while the TCRdb copy is restricted to in-frame clones and leaves out a portion. The sample holds roughly 200,000 clones, 80% to 95% seen once. Sequencing was performed on peripheral blood, taken 28 days after the second AZD1222 dose. Source of these receptors: an adult who received the AZD1222 COVID-19 vaccine. Each CDR3 is given with its conserved first and last residue. Fields, in order: V gene, D gene, clone size, J gene, CDR3 protein, CDR3 DNA. A D gene is named only where the DNA matches it firmly. Clone size appears in some rows only: once, few, many, or a class for an expanded clone.

v_call: TRBV19; d_call: TRBD1; clone_size: .; j_call: TRBJ1-5; cdr3_aa: CASQRAPGGGQPQHF; cdr3_nt: TGTGCCAGCCAAAGGGCCCCAGGGGGAGGGCAGCCCCAGCATTTT
v_call: TRBV5-1; d_call: TRBD2; clone_size: few; j_call: TRBJ2-1; cdr3_aa: CASSLIGLAINEQFF; cdr3_nt: TGCGCCAGCAGCTTGATCGGACTAGCAATAAATGAGCAGTTCTTC
v_call: TRBV19; d_call: TRBD1; clone_size: .; j_call: TRBJ1-1; cdr3_aa: CASSKGQGRGVAEAFF; cdr3_nt: TGTGCCAGTAGTAAAGGACAGGGGAGGGGAGTTGCTGAAGCTTTCTTT
v_call: TRBV18; d_call: .; clone_size: .; j_call: TRBJ2-5; cdr3_aa: CASSPGYGETQYF; cdr3_nt: TGTGCCAGCTCACCGGGTTACGGAGAGACCCAGTACTTC
v_call: TRBV11-1; d_call: .; clone_size: few; j_call: TRBJ2-7; cdr3_aa: CASSRRRPPYEQYF; cdr3_nt: TGTGCCAGCAGCCGGCGACGGCCCCCCTACGAGCAGTACTTC
v_call: TRBV11-3; d_call: .; clone_size: .; j_call: TRBJ2-5; cdr3_aa: CASSARSGRETQYF; cdr3_nt: TGTGCCAGCAGCGCCCGGTCAGGGCGGGAGACCCAGTACTTC
v_call: TRBV29-1; d_call: .; clone_size: .; j_call: TRBJ2-2; cdr3_aa: CSVIQGPTGELFF; cdr3_nt: TGCAGCGTTATACAGGGACCCACCGGGGAGCTGTTTTTT
v_call: TRBV7-2; d_call: .; clone_size: .; j_call: TRBJ2-5; cdr3_aa: CASSLGVIETQYF; cdr3_nt: TGTGCCAGCAGCTTGGGGGTGATTGAGACCCAGTACTTC
v_call: TRBV2; d_call: .; clone_size: .; j_call: TRBJ1-1; cdr3_aa: CASPSTTTGTLNTEAFF; cdr3_nt: TGTGCCAGCCCTTCTACAACAACCGGGACGTTGAACACTGAAGCTTTCTTT
v_call: TRBV6-5; d_call: .; clone_size: few; j_call: TRBJ2-5; cdr3_aa: CASSQQPQETQYF; cdr3_nt: TGTGCCAGCAGTCAACAGCCTCAAGAGACCCAGTACTTC
v_call: TRBV5-5; d_call: .; clone_size: .; j_call: TRBJ1-2; cdr3_aa: CASSPSTGRGGYTF; cdr3_nt: TGTGCCAGCAGCCCGTCTACAGGGCGGGGTGGCTACACCTTC
v_call: TRBV3-1/TRBV3-2; d_call: TRBD2; clone_size: .; j_call: TRBJ2-1; cdr3_aa: CASSPLTSGGYNEQFF; cdr3_nt: TGTGCCAGCAGCCCCCTGACTAGCGGGGGCTACAATGAGCAGTTCTTC
v_call: TRBV14; d_call: TRBD1; clone_size: .; j_call: TRBJ2-7; cdr3_aa: CASSPRDRGYEQYF; cdr3_nt: TGTGCCAGCAGCCCACGGGACAGGGGATACGAGCAGTACTTC
v_call: TRBV6-6; d_call: .; clone_size: .; j_call: TRBJ2-1; cdr3_aa: CASSLLAVSYNEQFF; cdr3_nt: TGTGCCAGCAGCCTCCTAGCTGTATCCTACAATGAGCAGTTCTTC
v_call: TRBV30; d_call: TRBD1; clone_size: .; j_call: TRBJ1-4; cdr3_aa: CAWSSQGQPNEKLFF; cdr3_nt: TGTGCCTGGAGCTCCCAGGGACAGCCTAATGAAAAACTGTTTTTT
v_call: TRBV18; d_call: TRBD1; clone_size: .; j_call: TRBJ1-2; cdr3_aa: CASSSRTGGQSGYTF; cdr3_nt: TGTGCCAGCTCATCGAGGACAGGGGGCCAGAGTGGCTACACCTTC
v_call: TRBV7-8; d_call: .; clone_size: .; j_call: TRBJ1-2; cdr3_aa: CASSLVPRANYGYTF; cdr3_nt: TGTGCCAGCAGCTTAGTTCCTAGGGCCAACTATGGCTACACCTTC
v_call: TRBV6-1; d_call: .; clone_size: .; j_call: TRBJ1-1; cdr3_aa: CASRPRPGNTEAFF; cdr3_nt: TGTGCCAGCAGACCCCGCCCGGGGAACACTGAAGCTTTCTTT
v_call: TRBV19; d_call: .; clone_size: .; j_call: TRBJ2-7; cdr3_aa: CASSIAGPSYEQYF; cdr3_nt: TGTGCCAGTAGTATCGCGGGACCATCCTACGAGCAGTACTTC
v_call: TRBV18; d_call: .; clone_size: .; j_call: TRBJ2-7; cdr3_aa: CASSPTGSSYEQYF; cdr3_nt: TGTGCCAGCTCACCCACAGGGAGCTCCTACGAGCAGTACTTC
v_call: TRBV11-2; d_call: .; clone_size: .; j_call: TRBJ1-4; cdr3_aa: CASSTRTGEKLFF; cdr3_nt: TGTGCCAGCAGCACGCGGACGGGTGAAAAACTGTTTTTT
v_call: TRBV7-9; d_call: .; clone_size: once; j_call: TRBJ1-1; cdr3_aa: CASSPENTEAFF; cdr3_nt: TGTGCCAGCAGCCCCGAGAACACTGAAGCTTTCTTT
v_call: TRBV5-5; d_call: TRBD1; clone_size: .; j_call: TRBJ2-7; cdr3_aa: CASSLGQGNYEQYF; cdr3_nt: TGTGCCAGCAGCTTGGGACAGGGGAACTACGAGCAGTACTTC
v_call: TRBV18; d_call: .; clone_size: .; j_call: TRBJ1-3; cdr3_aa: CASSPPTNTIYF; cdr3_nt: TGTGCCAGCTCACCCCCCACGAACACCATATATTTT
v_call: TRBV9; d_call: .; clone_size: .; j_call: TRBJ2-3; cdr3_aa: CASSVSFSSGDTQYF; cdr3_nt: TGTGCCAGCAGCGTATCCTTTTCATCAGGAGATACGCAGTATTTT
v_call: TRBV6-5; d_call: .; clone_size: .; j_call: TRBJ1-1; cdr3_aa: CASSFRARNTEAFF; cdr3_nt: TGTGCCAGCAGTTTCCGCGCACGGAACACTGAAGCTTTCTTT
v_call: TRBV6-1; d_call: .; clone_size: .; j_call: TRBJ2-1; cdr3_aa: CASSEVWRVTRNEQFF; cdr3_nt: TGTGCCAGCAGTGAAGTGTGGCGGGTAACCCGAAATGAGCAGTTCTTC
v_call: TRBV7-9; d_call: .; clone_size: .; j_call: TRBJ2-1; cdr3_aa: CASSLDGFGEQFF; cdr3_nt: TGTGCCAGCAGCTTAGACGGGTTTGGAGAGCAGTTCTTC
v_call: TRBV29-1; d_call: .; clone_size: .; j_call: TRBJ1-6; cdr3_aa: CSVGDSYNSPLHF; cdr3_nt: TGCAGCGTTGGCGACAGTTATAATTCACCCCTCCACTTT
v_call: TRBV18; d_call: .; clone_size: once; j_call: TRBJ2-1; cdr3_aa: CASSPPREGSNEQFF; cdr3_nt: TGTGCCAGCTCACCACCGAGGGAAGGGTCGAATGAGCAGTTCTTC
v_call: TRBV14; d_call: TRBD1; clone_size: .; j_call: TRBJ2-3; cdr3_aa: CASSWTGVADTQYF; cdr3_nt: TGTGCCAGCAGCTGGACAGGGGTAGCAGATACGCAGTATTTT
v_call: TRBV27; d_call: .; clone_size: .; j_call: TRBJ2-2; cdr3_aa: CASSLSTSRTGELFF; cdr3_nt: TGTGCCAGCAGTTTATCGACTTCACGCACCGGGGAGCTGTTTTTT
v_call: TRBV5-1; d_call: .; clone_size: .; j_call: TRBJ1-2; cdr3_aa: CASSLGLGYTF; cdr3_nt: TGCGCCAGCAGCTTGGGGTTGGGCTACACCTTC
v_call: TRBV5-6; d_call: TRBD1; clone_size: .; j_call: TRBJ1-4; cdr3_aa: CASSLVGTALNEKLFF; cdr3_nt: TGTGCCAGCAGCTTGGTCGGGACAGCCCTTAATGAAAAACTGTTTTTT
v_call: TRBV20-1; d_call: TRBD1; clone_size: .; j_call: TRBJ2-7; cdr3_aa: CSASGDSLLPEQYF; cdr3_nt: TGCAGTGCTAGTGGGGACAGCCTTCTCCCCGAGCAGTACTTC
v_call: TRBV19; d_call: TRBD2; clone_size: few; j_call: TRBJ2-1; cdr3_aa: CASSMERTSGSSYNEQFF; cdr3_nt: TGTGCCAGTAGTATGGAGAGGACTAGCGGGAGCTCCTACAATGAGCAGTTCTTC
v_call: TRBV5-1; d_call: .; clone_size: .; j_call: TRBJ2-2; cdr3_aa: CASSLVRTVNTGELFF; cdr3_nt: TGCGCCAGCAGCTTGGTTCGGACTGTGAACACCGGGGAGCTGTTTTTT
v_call: TRBV7-2; d_call: .; clone_size: .; j_call: TRBJ1-2; cdr3_aa: CASSSDAFGYTF; cdr3_nt: TGTGCCAGCAGCTCGGACGCTTTCGGCTACACCTTC
v_call: TRBV7-6; d_call: .; clone_size: .; j_call: TRBJ1-1; cdr3_aa: CASSLDRTANTEAFF; cdr3_nt: TGTGCCAGCAGCTTAGATAGGACAGCGAACACTGAAGCTTTCTTT
v_call: TRBV21-1; d_call: .; clone_size: .; j_call: TRBJ2-1; cdr3_aa: CASSKVRGWTSGSSAVDEQFF; cdr3_nt: TGTGCCAGCAGCAAAGTCAGGGGATGGACTAGCGGGAGCTCCGCGGTGGATGAGCAGTTCTTC